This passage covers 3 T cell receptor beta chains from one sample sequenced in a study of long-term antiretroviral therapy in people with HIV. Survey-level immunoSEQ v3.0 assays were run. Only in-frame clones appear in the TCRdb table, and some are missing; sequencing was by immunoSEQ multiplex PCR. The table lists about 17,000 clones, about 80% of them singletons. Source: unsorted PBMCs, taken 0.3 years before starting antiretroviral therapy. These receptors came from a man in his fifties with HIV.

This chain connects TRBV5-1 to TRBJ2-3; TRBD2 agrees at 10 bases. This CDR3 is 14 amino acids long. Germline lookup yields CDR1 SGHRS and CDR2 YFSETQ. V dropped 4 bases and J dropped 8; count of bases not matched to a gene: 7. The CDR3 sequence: CASSEGLASGTQYF. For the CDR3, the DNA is TGCGCCAGCAGCGAGGGACTAGCGAGCGGTACGCAGTATTTT.

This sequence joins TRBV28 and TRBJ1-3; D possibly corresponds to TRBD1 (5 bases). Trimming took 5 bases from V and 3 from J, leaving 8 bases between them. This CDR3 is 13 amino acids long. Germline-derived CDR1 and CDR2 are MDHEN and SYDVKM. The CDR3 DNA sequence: TGTGCCAGCAGTCTAGGGGTTGGAAACACCATATATTTT. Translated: CASSLGVGNTIYF.

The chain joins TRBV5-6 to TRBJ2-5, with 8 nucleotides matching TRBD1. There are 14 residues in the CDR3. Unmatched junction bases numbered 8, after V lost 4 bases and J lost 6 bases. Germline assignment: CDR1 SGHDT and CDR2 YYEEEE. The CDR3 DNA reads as TGTGCCAGCAGCAGATACAGGGGGGAGAAGACCCAGTACTTC. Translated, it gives CASSRYRGEKTQYF.